In this sample, the clone carrying this T cell receptor (beta chain) turned up a few times. The junction differs from germline at one of its ends, possibly a read error. Germline V gives CDR1 SGHTA, CDR2 FQGNSA. CDR3 length: 15 residues. This sample is drawn from a study of T cells after yellow fever vaccination. TCRdb passed the 5' RACE reads through MiXCR, listing each CDR3 protein once. The sample consists of a few hundred thousand distinct CDR3 sequences, around 8.6% of them appearing once. This receptor was obtained from a man aged 18 to 29 who received the YFV17D yellow fever vaccine. The gene calls are TRBV7-2 and TRBJ1-1; no reliable D call. The input for sequencing was CD4+ T cells sorted from PBMCs, taken 5 days after the yellow fever booster vaccination. The CDR3 DNA reads as TGTGCCAGCAGCTATTACGGGGTCGGGAACCCTGAAGCTTTCTTT. It translates to CASSYYGVGNPEAFF.